The 31 T cell receptor beta chains listed next were all sequenced from one sample in a study of identical twins. TCRdb recomputed calls from the 5' RACE reads with MiXCR, one row per CDR3 protein. The sample lists about 340,000 distinct CDR3 sequences; around 9.7% were seen once. The sequenced material came from naive T cells sorted from blood. The source of these receptors is a woman between 45 and 60 years old in good health.

This clonotype has only a few counts. The chain combines TRBV5-1 with TRBJ2-1, with D perhaps TRBD2 (5 bases). With 0 bases removed from V and 8 bases from J, the gap between germline ends came to 9 bases. The CDR3 is 13 amino acids. CDR1 and CDR2 from the germline V gene are SGHRS and YFSETQ. The CDR3 coding sequence is TGCGCCAGCAGCTTGGGTACGGAGGATGAGCAGTTCTTC. Translated, it gives CASSLGTEDEQFF.

This clonotype occurred many times. V usage is TRBV12-3 or TRBV12-4 and J usage is TRBJ2-2; D ambiguous. V lost 1 base and J 7 bases, leaving 4 bases between the germline ends. The length of the CDR3 is 12 residues. CDR3 amino acids: CASSLVIGELFF. CDR3 coding DNA: TGTGCCAGCAGTTTAGTGATCGGGGAGCTGTTTTTT.

This clonotype was seen many times. The rearrangement links TRBV11-2 to TRBJ2-1, with 11 nucleotides matching TRBD2. The CDR3 extends over 16 amino acids. The germline V gene encodes CDR1 SGHAT and CDR2 FQNNGV. Trimming removed 6 bases from V and 7 bases from J; junction bases left unmatched: 11. CDR3 coding DNA: TGTGCCAGCAGACGTAGCGGGAGGGATCTTTTAAATGAGCAGTTCTTC. Amino acids: CASRRSGRDLLNEQFF.

The chain is built from TRBV6-1 and TRBJ1-2; TRBD1 is a possible D gene (5 bases). The V gene's germline CDR1 is MNHNS and CDR2 SASEGT. The CDR3 loop spans 13 amino acids. V was pared by 7 bases and J by 4 bases, with 13 bases between. CDR3 region: CASTEQGGYGYTF. CDR3 DNA: TGTGCCAGCACCGAGCAGGGCGGCTATGGCTACACCTTC.

The V call is TRBV6-1, the J call TRBJ2-3; 10 positions match TRBD2. Germline V gene lookup returns CDR1 MNHNS and CDR2 SASEGT. CDR3 size: 13 residues. Losses at the gene ends were 11 bases for V and 3 bases for J; bases not matched to a gene: 5. The CDR3 DNA is TGTGCCCATCTAGCGGGAGAGACAGATACGCAGTATTTT. This translates into CAHLAGETDTQYF.

The genes are TRBV6-4 and TRBJ2-1; D is unclear. CDR1 is MRHNA and CDR2 is SNTAGT in the germline V gene. The CDR3 is made up of 15 amino acids. Trimming pared 8 bases from V and 0 bases from J, leaving 14 bases between. The CDR3 sequence is CASAPLSNSYNEQFF. In DNA, the CDR3 is TGTGCCAGCGCGCCCTTAAGTAACTCCTACAATGAGCAGTTCTTC.

This clonotype was counted between two and nine times. The chain is built from TRBV3-1 and TRBJ2-5; D may be TRBD1 or TRBD2 (5 bases each). The CDR3 loop spans 16 amino acids. Germline-derived CDR1 and CDR2 are LGHDT and YNNKEL (reference sequence). V gave up 4 bases and J gave up 4 bases, with 19 bases separating them. CDR3 in DNA: TGTGCCAGCAGCCTCTACCGGGACCCCGAAGGAGAGACCCAGTACTTC. Amino acids: CASSLYRDPEGETQYF.

The V and J genes are TRBV12-3 or TRBV12-4 and TRBJ2-5; perhaps TRBD2 as D (6 bases). V lost 8 bases and J lost 5, with 21 bases in between. The CDR3 runs to 15 residues. In DNA form, the CDR3 reads TGTGCCAGCGCTGCCAGCGGGTGGGCAGGCGAGACCCAGTACTTC. Translation: CASAASGWAGETQYF.

This clonotype was picked up many times. The V call is TRBV12-3 or TRBV12-4, the J call TRBJ2-3; TRBD2 agrees at 11 bases. J gave up 3 bases and V 8 bases, and 4 bases lay outside the gene matches. This CDR3 comprises 14 residues. CDR3 residues: CASLLAGGTDTQYF. DNA of the CDR3: TGTGCCAGCCTGCTAGCGGGAGGTACAGATACGCAGTATTTT.

V gene TRBV20-1 combines with J gene TRBJ1-1, with 10 bases identical to TRBD1. Germline V gene sequence: CDR1 DFQATT, CDR2 SNEGSKA (reference sequence). The CDR3 loop spans 14 amino acids. The V gene end was trimmed by 6 bases and the J gene end by 8 bases; junction bases not matched to a gene: 12. CDR3 in amino acids: CSAIVKTGGGEAFF. CDR3 nucleotide sequence: TGCAGTGCCATTGTAAAGACAGGGGGCGGCGAAGCTTTCTTT.

This clonotype was detected ten times or more. V gene TRBV12-3 or TRBV12-4 combines with J gene TRBJ1-1, with D perhaps matching TRBD1 (6 bases). V dropped 3 bases and J dropped 1 base, with 15 bases sitting between them. The CDR3 consists of 16 residues. This chain's CDR3 is CASSFHRGTRNTEAFF. CDR3 sequence (DNA): TGTGCCAGCAGTTTCCACCGGGGGACAAGGAACACTGAAGCTTTCTTT.

V is TRBV6-6 and J is TRBJ1-1; D is unresolved. This CDR3 has 15 residues. Trimming pared 0 bases from V and 2 bases from J, leaving 10 bases between. CDR1 is MNHNY and CDR2 is SVGAGI in the germline V gene (reference sequence). The CDR3 sequence: CASSYSSSFNTEAFF. The CDR3 nucleotides are TGTGCCAGCAGTTACTCTTCCAGCTTTAACACTGAAGCTTTCTTT.

The chain links TRBV5-1 to TRBJ2-1, with D perhaps matching TRBD1 (5 bases). Trimming took 0 bases from V and 5 from J, leaving 9 bases between them. The CDR3 has 14 residues. Germline V gene lookup returns CDR1 SGHRS and CDR2 YFSETQ. CDR3 coding DNA: TGCGCCAGCAGCTTGGCGACAGTCAACAATGAGCAGTTCTTC. Translation: CASSLATVNNEQFF.

This clonotype was detected ten times or more. The chain employs TRBV11-2 and TRBJ2-1; TRBD2 agrees at 7 bases. The CDR3 loop spans 15 amino acids. The V segment lost 4 bases and the J segment 2 bases; nucleotides outside the gene matches: 5. The germline gives CDR1 SGHAT, CDR2 FQNNGV. CDR3 residues: CASSSRGGPYNEQFF. Written as DNA, the CDR3 is TGTGCCAGCAGCTCCCGGGGAGGGCCCTACAATGAGCAGTTCTTC. Supplemented by reference TRBV11-2 and TRBJ2-1, the full variable domain reads EAGVAQSPRYKIIEKRQSVAFWCNPISGHATLYWYQQILGQGPKLLIQFQNNGVVDDSQLPKDRFSAERLKGVDSTLKIQPAKLEDSAVYLCASSSRGGPYNEQFFGPGTRLTVL.

This clonotype was observed a few times. This rearrangement joins TRBV12-3 or TRBV12-4 to TRBJ1-1, with 9 bases matching TRBD1. The V and J ends lost 6 bases and 6 bases, in that order; junction bases with no gene match: 8. This CDR3 region has 14 residues. The CDR3: CASSWTGDKSEAFF. The CDR3 DNA sequence: TGTGCCAGCAGCTGGACAGGGGATAAGTCTGAAGCTTTCTTT.

This clonotype was detected only a few times. CDR3 residues: CSVSGGAGPSTDTQYF. CDR3 bases: TGCAGCGTTTCAGGGGGAGCGGGCCCTAGCACAGATACGCAGTATTTT. V and J are TRBV29-1 and TRBJ2-3; the D gene is possibly TRBD1 (7 bases). CDR1 and CDR2 (germline): SQVTM, ANQGSEA. The ends were cut back, 5 bases at V and 0 bases at J, with 18 bases in the middle. This CDR3 contains 16 residues.

This clonotype was detected many times. This chain uses TRBV27 with TRBJ1-4; tentatively, D is TRBD1 (6 bases). The CDR3 is made up of 15 amino acids. V gave up 6 bases and J gave up 6 bases, with 17 bases separating them. Germline V gene lookup returns CDR1 MNHEY and CDR2 SMNVEV (reference sequence). In DNA, the CDR3 is TGTGCCAGCAGAAAAAACAGGGTGGCGGATGAAAAACTGTTTTTT. It encodes CASRKNRVADEKLFF.

This clonotype was found many times. The CDR3 protein is CASSPTGDNEQFF. In nucleotides, the CDR3 is TGTGCCAGCAGTCCGACAGGGGACAATGAGCAGTTCTTC. The chain links TRBV28 to TRBJ2-1; 8 bases agree with TRBD1. This CDR3 comprises 13 residues. The V segment lost 5 bases and the J segment 5 bases; nucleotides outside the gene matches: 2. Germline CDR1 and CDR2: MDHEN and SYDVKM.

This clonotype showed up many times. CDR3 coding DNA: TGCGCCAGCACAGCCTCCACTATGAACACTGAAGCTTTCTTT. Translating it yields CASTASTMNTEAFF. The rearrangement joins TRBV5-1 to TRBJ1-1, with D unresolved. Germline V gives CDR1 SGHRS, CDR2 YFSETQ. V lost 6 bases, J lost 0 bases, and 12 bases lay in between. The CDR3 consists of 14 residues.

This chain links TRBV7-8 with TRBJ1-6, with 11 positions matching TRBD1. This CDR3 spans 16 amino acids. Germline trimming cut 2 bases from V and 7 bases from J; bases unmatched to any gene: 4. The germline V gene encodes CDR1 SGHVS and CDR2 FQNEAQ. The CDR3 sequence is CASSLTDRGRNSPLHF. The CDR3 region has the DNA TGTGCCAGCAGCTTAACGGACAGGGGGCGGAATTCACCCCTCCACTTT.

J is TRBJ2-2 and V is TRBV4-1, with D hard to call. In germline, CDR1 is MGHRA, CDR2 YSYEKL. The V end was cut by 1 base, the J end by 0 bases, with 15 bases between. The CDR3 has 18 amino acids. As DNA, the CDR3 is TGCGCCAGCAGCCAAGGAGCCGGTTGGGTGGCGAACACCGGGGAGCTGTTTTTT. Translation gives CASSQGAGWVANTGELFF.

This clonotype was seen ten or more times. The chain is built from TRBV25-1 and TRBJ2-1; tentatively, D is TRBD2 (5 bases). From germline, CDR1 is MGHDK and CDR2 SYGVNS. This CDR3 is built from 14 residues. V shed 6 bases and J shed 0 bases, with 9 bases lying between them. In nucleotides, the CDR3 is TGTGCCAGCAGCCAGACTAACTCCTACAATGAGCAGTTCTTC. Translated: CASSQTNSYNEQFF.

The CDR3 DNA sequence: TGTGCCAGCACGCGGGGCAGGATAAATCAGCCCCAGCATTTT. It encodes CASTRGRINQPQHF. The rearrangement joins TRBV2 to TRBJ1-5, with D possibly matching TRBD1 (5 bases). The V gene lost 7 bases and the J gene lost 4 bases, with 14 bases spanning the gap. Germline-derived CDR1 and CDR2 are SNHLY and FYNNEI. This CDR3 contains 14 residues.

This clonotype was detected many times. The chain couples TRBV11-2 to TRBJ2-1, with 10 bases fitting TRBD2. The CDR3 is 15 residues long. Looked up from germline, CDR1 is SGHAT and CDR2 is FQNNGV. After removal of 3 bases from V and 5 bases from J, the junction contained 4 bases not matched to a gene. CDR3 loop: CASSLILAGDNEQFF. CDR3 DNA: TGTGCCAGCAGCTTGATCCTAGCGGGAGACAATGAGCAGTTCTTC.

This clonotype came up a few times. This chain links TRBV5-1 with TRBJ2-5; D is perhaps TRBD1 (5 bases). The V and J ends lost 6 bases and 2 bases respectively, with 14 bases between them. CDR3 size: 14 residues. Germline CDR1 is SGHRS and CDR2 is YFSETQ. DNA for the CDR3: TGCGCCAGCATGAACCGTCCAGGGCAAGAGACCCAGTACTTC. It yields the protein CASMNRPGQETQYF. Full variable domain (missing parts from reference TRBV5-1 and TRBJ2-5): KAGVTQTPRYLIKTRGQQVTLSCSPISGHRSVSWYQQTPGQGLQFLFEYFSETQRNKGNFPGRFSGRQFSNSRSEMNVSTLELGDSALYLCASMNRPGQETQYFGPGTRLLVL.

This clonotype appeared a few times. The V call is TRBV5-1, the J call TRBJ2-7; 7 bases map to TRBD1. V was pared by 0 bases and J by 3 bases, with 6 bases of the junction left unmatched. The CDR3 has 15 amino acids. Per germline, CDR1 SGHRS and CDR2 YFSETQ. DNA for the CDR3: TGCGCCAGCAGCTTGGCGACAGGGAAGTACTACGAGCAGTACTTC. Protein sequence: CASSLATGKYYEQYF.

This clonotype was detected a few times. The chain joins TRBV5-1 to TRBJ2-7; 11 nucleotides agree with TRBD1. CDR3 length: 16 amino acids. The germline V gene encodes CDR1 SGHRS and CDR2 YFSETQ. The V and J ends lost 3 bases and 3 bases, in that order; junction bases with no gene match: 8. CDR3 sequence reads: CASSSEPGQGGYEQYF. In DNA, the CDR3 is TGCGCCAGCAGCTCCGAACCGGGACAGGGGGGCTACGAGCAGTACTTC.

The chain links TRBV27 to TRBJ2-7; 14 bases fit TRBD2. The germline CDR1 and CDR2 sequences are MNHEY and SMNVEV (reference sequence). The ends lost 5 bases at V and 3 bases at J; junction bases unmatched: 6. This CDR3 region has 16 residues. In nucleotides, the CDR3 is TGTGCCAGCAGTCCCGGGACTAGCGGGAGCCGCTACGAGCAGTACGTC. Translation: CASSPGTSGSRYEQYV.

In this sample, this clonotype turned up a few times. This chain connects TRBV2 to TRBJ2-3, with a possible D match to TRBD2 (6 bases). CDR1 is SNHLY and CDR2 is FYNNEI in the germline V gene. V was cut by 7 bases and J by 1 base, with 21 bases left in between. The CDR3 has 17 residues. CDR3 DNA: TGTGCCAGCACCACATATCGTGGGGACTTGCGCACAGATACGCAGTATTTT. Protein sequence: CASTTYRGDLRTDTQYF.

This clonotype was picked up many times. The rearrangement uses TRBV20-1 and TRBJ2-7; a weak D match, TRBD1 (6 bases). Looked up from germline, CDR1 is DFQATT and CDR2 is SNEGSKA (reference sequence). With 4 bases removed from V and 3 bases from J, the gap between germline ends came to 7 bases. This CDR3 is built from 11 residues. This CDR3 reads CSAKDSYEQYF. CDR3 in DNA: TGCAGTGCTAAGGACAGCTACGAGCAGTACTTC.

The sample holds many counts of this clonotype. The chain links TRBV6-5 to TRBJ1-1, with D hard to call. V gave up 3 bases and J gave up 3 bases, with 5 bases separating them. This CDR3 has 12 amino acids. CDR1 is MNHEY, CDR2 SVGAGI, per germline. CDR3 protein: CASSYPHTEAFF. CDR3 bases: TGTGCCAGCAGTTATCCCCACACTGAAGCTTTCTTT.